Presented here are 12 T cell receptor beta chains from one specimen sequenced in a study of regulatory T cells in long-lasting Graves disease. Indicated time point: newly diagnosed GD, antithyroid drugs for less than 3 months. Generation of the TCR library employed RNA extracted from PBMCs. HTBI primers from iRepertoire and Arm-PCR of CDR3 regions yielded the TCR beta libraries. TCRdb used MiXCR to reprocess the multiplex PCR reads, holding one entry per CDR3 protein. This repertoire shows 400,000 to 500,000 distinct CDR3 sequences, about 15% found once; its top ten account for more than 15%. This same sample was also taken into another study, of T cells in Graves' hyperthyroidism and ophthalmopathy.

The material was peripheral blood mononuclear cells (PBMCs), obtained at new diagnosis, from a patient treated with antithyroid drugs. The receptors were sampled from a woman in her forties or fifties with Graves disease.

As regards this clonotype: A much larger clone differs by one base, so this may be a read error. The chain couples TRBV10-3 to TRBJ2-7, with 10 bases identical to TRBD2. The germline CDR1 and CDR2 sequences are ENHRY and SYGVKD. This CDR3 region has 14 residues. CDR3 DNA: TGTGACACTTGTCTAGCGGGGGACTCCTACGAGCAGTACTTC. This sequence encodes CDTCLAGDSYEQYF.

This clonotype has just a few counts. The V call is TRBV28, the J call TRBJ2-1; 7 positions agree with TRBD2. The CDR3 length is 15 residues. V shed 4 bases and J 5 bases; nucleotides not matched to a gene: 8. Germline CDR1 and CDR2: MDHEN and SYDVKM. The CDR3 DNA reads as TGTGCCAGCAGTTCGGTTCTAGCGGTAAACAATGAGCAGTTCTTC. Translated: CASSSVLAVNNEQFF.

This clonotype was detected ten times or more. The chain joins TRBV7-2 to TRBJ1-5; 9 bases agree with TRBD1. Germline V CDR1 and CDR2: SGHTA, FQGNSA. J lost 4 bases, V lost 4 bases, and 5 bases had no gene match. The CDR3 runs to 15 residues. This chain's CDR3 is CASSWTGESNQPQHF. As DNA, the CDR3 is TGTGCCAGCAGCTGGACAGGGGAATCAAATCAGCCCCAGCATTTT.

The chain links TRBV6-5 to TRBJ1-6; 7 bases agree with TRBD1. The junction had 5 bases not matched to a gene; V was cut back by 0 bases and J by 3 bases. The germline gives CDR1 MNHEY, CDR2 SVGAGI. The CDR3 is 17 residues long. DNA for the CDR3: TGTGCCAGCAGTTACTCCCCCGACAGGGACTATAATTCACCCCTCCACTTT. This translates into CASSYSPDRDYNSPLHF.

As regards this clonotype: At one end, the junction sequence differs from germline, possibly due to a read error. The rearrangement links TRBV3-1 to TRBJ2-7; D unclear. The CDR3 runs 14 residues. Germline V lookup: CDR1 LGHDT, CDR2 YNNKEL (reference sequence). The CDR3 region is CASNQDLGRYEQYF. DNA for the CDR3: TGTGCCAGCAACCAAGATCTAGGACGCTACGAGCAGTACTTC.

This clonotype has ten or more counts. The CDR3 protein is CASSQFRATSAGAFF. The CDR3 region has the DNA TGTGCCAGCAGCCAATTCCGGGCCACAAGTGCAGGAGCTTTCTTT. The chain couples TRBV3-1 to TRBJ1-1; D not resolved. Trimming removed 2 bases at V and 10 bases at J, with 20 bases between. CDR1 and CDR2 from the germline V gene are LGHDT and YNNKEL (reference sequence). This CDR3 comprises 15 residues.

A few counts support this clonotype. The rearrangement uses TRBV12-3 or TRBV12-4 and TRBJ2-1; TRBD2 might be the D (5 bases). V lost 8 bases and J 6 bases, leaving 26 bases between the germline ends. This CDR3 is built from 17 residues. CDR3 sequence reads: CASYPEPRTGRFNEQFF. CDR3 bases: TGTGCCAGCTACCCGGAGCCGAGGACTGGTAGGTTCAATGAGCAGTTCTTC.

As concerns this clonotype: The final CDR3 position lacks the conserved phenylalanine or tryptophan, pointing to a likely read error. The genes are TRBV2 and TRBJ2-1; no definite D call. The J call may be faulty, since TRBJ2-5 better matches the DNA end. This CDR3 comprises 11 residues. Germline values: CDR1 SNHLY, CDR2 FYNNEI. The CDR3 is CASSTQETQYL. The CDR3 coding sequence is TGTGCCAGCAGTACTCAAGAGACCCAGTACTTA.

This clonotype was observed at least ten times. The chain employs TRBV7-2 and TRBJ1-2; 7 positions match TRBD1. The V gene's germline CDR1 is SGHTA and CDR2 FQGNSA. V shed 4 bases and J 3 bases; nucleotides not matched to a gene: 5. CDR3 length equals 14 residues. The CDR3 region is CASSYRQGDYGYTF. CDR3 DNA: TGTGCCAGCAGCTACCGACAGGGCGACTATGGCTACACCTTC.

CDR3 DNA: TGTGCCATCAGTGAGTCGGGATTAGCGGGAGGATCCTACAATGAGCAGTTCTTC. Translation gives CAISESGLAGGSYNEQFF. This chain joins TRBV10-3 and TRBJ2-1; 10 positions agree with TRBD2. The CDR3 runs 18 residues. J was trimmed by 1 base and V by 0 bases; bases with no gene match: 6. Germline V gene data show CDR1 as ENHRY and CDR2 as SYGVKD.

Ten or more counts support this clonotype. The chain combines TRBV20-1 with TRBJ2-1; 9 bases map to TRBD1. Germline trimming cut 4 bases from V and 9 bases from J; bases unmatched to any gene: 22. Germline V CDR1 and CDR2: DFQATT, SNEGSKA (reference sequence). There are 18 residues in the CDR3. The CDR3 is CSATGTGKVGAPRGEQFF. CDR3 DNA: TGCAGTGCTACCGGGACAGGGAAAGTCGGCGCTCCGAGGGGTGAGCAGTTCTTC.

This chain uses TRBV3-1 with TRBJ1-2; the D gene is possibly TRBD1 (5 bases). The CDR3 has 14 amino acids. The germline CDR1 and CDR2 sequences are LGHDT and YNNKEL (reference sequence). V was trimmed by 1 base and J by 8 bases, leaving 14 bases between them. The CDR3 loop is CASSQVGRKTGYTF. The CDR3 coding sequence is TGTGCCAGCAGCCAAGTGGGGCGCAAAACGGGCTACACCTTC. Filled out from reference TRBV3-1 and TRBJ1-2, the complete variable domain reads DTAVSQTPKYLVTQMGNDKSIKCEQNLGHDTMYWYKQDSKKFLKIMFSYNNKELIINETVPNRFSPKSPDKAHLNLHINSLELGDSAVYFCASSQVGRKTGYTFGSGTRLTVV.